This T cell receptor beta chain was documented in a study of cytomegalovirus exposure and HLA in healthy donors. With regard to this clone: As yet, its antigen is unknown.

Germline V gives CDR1 SGHRS, CDR2 YFSETQ. CDR3 length equals 17 residues. V dropped 0 bases and J dropped 0; count of bases not matched to a gene: 8. General observations from the study: Later work showed greater clonal expansion in HLA-associated TCR beta chains than in equally common others. Presence/absence analysis assumed near-uniform sequencing depth across donors. Many donors shared some public TCRs, even though most TCR sequences were rare. Both high specificity and high sensitivity reportedly marked the classifier's diagnosis of cytomegalovirus status.

PCR primers comprised 60 Vbeta and 13 Jbeta primers. Clones were read by immunoSEQ multiplex PCR, and TCRdb kept only the in-frame ones, dropping some. The sample carries about 160,000 clones, 87% recorded once. The sequencing sample was made of PBMCs. This chain links TRBV5-1 with TRBJ1-1; 7 nucleotides agree with TRBD1. The TCR sequence derives from a woman in her thirties in good health and CMV-seronegative. CDR3 region: CASSLGPGRGLNTEAFF. The DNA for the CDR3 is TGCGCCAGCAGCTTGGGCCCGGGAAGGGGGCTGAACACTGAAGCTTTCTTT.